The clone carrying this T cell receptor beta chain has more than one count but fewer than ten. Antigen unknown. The data originate from a study of T cells in Graves' hyperthyroidism and ophthalmopathy. For the study at large: Peripheral blood collection took place at initial diagnosis, before any treatment.

Patients aged 18 to 65 had newly diagnosed hyperthyroidism of under 2 months' duration. Fresh peripheral blood, about 9.6 ml, yielded the PBMCs. General study points: Ophthalmopathy was predicted by the model a median of roughly 6 months ahead of onset.

Amplification targeted TCR beta CDR3 regions from RNA transcripts. RT-PCR in the first round (using the HTBI primer set) targeted the TCR CDR3. A single record per CDR3 protein comes from TCRdb applying MiXCR to the multiplex PCR reads. The sample includes around 340,000 distinct CDR3 sequences, around a sixth of them seen just once. Germline assignment: CDR1 LGHNT and CDR2 FRNRAP. The CDR3 is made up of 11 amino acids. V shed 5 bases and J shed 8 bases, with 9 bases lying between them. The clonotype was recovered from a woman aged 45-65 years with Graves' hyperthyroidism. V gene TRBV12-5 combines with J gene TRBJ1-2; D is unresolved. Sequencing input: blood. CDR3 nucleotides: TGTGCTAGTGGTCTCGACATCGGCTACACCTTC. Translating it yields CASGLDIGYTF.